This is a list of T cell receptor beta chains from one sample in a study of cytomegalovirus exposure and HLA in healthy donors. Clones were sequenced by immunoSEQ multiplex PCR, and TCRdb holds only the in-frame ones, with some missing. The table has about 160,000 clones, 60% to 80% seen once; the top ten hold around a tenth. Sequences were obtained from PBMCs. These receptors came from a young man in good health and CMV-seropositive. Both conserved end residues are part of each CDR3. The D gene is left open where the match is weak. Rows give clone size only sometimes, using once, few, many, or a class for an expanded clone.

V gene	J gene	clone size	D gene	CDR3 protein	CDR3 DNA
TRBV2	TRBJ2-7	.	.	CASSREQAYEQYF	TGTGCCAGCAGTCGGGAGCAGGCCTACGAGCAGTACTTC
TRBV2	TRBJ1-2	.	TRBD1	CASIFTLTGGRGYTF	TGTGCCAGCATCTTCACTCTCACAGGGGGCAGGGGCTACACCTTC
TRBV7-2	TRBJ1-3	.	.	CASSTPTELVKGNTIYF	TGTGCCAGCAGCACACCGACGGAGCTTGTGAAAGGAAACACCATATATTTT
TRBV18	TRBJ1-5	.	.	CASSPRGGDQPQHF	TGTGCCAGCTCACCACGCGGGGGGGATCAGCCCCAGCATTTT
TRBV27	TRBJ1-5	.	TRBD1	CASSSQGAGQPQHF	TGTGCCAGCAGTTCACAGGGGGCAGGGCAGCCCCAGCATTTT
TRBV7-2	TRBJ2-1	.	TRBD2	CASSPGTTYNEQFF	TGTGCCAGCAGCCCGGGGACTACCTACAATGAGCAGTTCTTC
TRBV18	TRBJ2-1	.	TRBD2	CASSEGLAGDNEQFF	TGTGCCAGCTCGGAGGGACTAGCGGGGGACAATGAGCAGTTCTTC
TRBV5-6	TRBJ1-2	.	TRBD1	CASSYGTGGSRGTF	TGTGCCAGCAGCTACGGGACAGGTGGATCTCGCGGCACCTTC
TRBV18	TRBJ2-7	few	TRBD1	CASSPLGTGGSYEQYF	TGTGCCAGCTCACCGCTTGGGACAGGGGGATCCTACGAGCAGTACTTC
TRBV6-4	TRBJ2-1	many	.	CASSDSTQFEQFF	TGTGCCAGCAGTGACTCGACTCAGTTTGAGCAGTTCTTC
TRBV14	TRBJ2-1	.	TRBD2	CASSLDSGSIYNEQFF	TGTGCCAGCAGCCTTGATAGCGGGAGTATTTACAATGAGCAGTTCTTC
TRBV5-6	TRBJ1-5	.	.	CASSNWGGSVSNQPQHF	TGTGCCAGCAGCAATTGGGGGGGGTCGGTGAGCAATCAGCCCCAGCATTTT
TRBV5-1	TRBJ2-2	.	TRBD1	CASRTEPGQTGELFF	TGCGCCAGCAGAACTGAACCGGGACAGACCGGGGAGCTGTTTTTT
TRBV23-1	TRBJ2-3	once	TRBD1	CASSQSLDRGFPDTQYF	TGCGCCAGCAGTCAATCGTTGGACAGGGGGTTTCCAGATACGCAGTATTTT
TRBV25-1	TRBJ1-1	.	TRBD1	CASSERQGTEAFF	TGTGCCAGCAGTGAGAGACAGGGCACTGAAGCTTTCTTT
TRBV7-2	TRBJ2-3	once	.	CASSLGPGKPTDTQYF	TGTGCCAGCAGCTTAGGGCCAGGGAAACCCACAGATACGCAGTATTTT
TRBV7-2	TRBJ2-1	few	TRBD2	CASATGLAGVNEQFF	TGTGCCAGCGCTACGGGACTAGCGGGGGTCAATGAGCAGTTCTTC
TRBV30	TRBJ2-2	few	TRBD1	CAWSPRTGELFF	TGTGCCTGGAGTCCCAGGACAGGAGAGCTGTTTTTT
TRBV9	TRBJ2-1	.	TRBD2	CASSSPSGGVSRGGEQFF	TGTGCCAGCAGCTCCCCTAGCGGGGGGGTTAGCAGGGGCGGTGAGCAGTTCTTC
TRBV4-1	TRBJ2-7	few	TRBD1	CASSQGTGSPYEQYF	TGCGCCAGCAGCCAAGGGACAGGGTCCCCCTACGAGCAGTACTTC
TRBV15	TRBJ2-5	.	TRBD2	CATSRRGTETQYF	TGTGCCACCAGCAGGCGGGGGACAGAGACCCAGTACTTC
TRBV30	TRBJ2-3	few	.	CAWSVQGTDTQYF	TGTGCCTGGAGTGTCCAGGGCACAGATACGCAGTATTTT
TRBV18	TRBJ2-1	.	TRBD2	CASSLETSGSGGNEQFF	TGTGCCAGCTCACTCGAGACTAGCGGGAGCGGGGGCAATGAGCAGTTCTTC
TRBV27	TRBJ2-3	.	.	CASSPLTREYTDTQYF	TGTGCCAGCAGTCCCTTGACTAGGGAATACACAGATACGCAGTATTTT
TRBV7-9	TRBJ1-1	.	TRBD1	CASNTGTGNTEAFF	TGTGCCAGCAACACCGGGACAGGGAACACTGAAGCTTTCTTT
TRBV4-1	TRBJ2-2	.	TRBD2	CASSPSSGNGELFF	TGCGCCAGCAGCCCGTCTAGCGGGAACGGGGAGCTGTTTTTT
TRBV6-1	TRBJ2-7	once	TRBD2	CASSEGLAGGPVTYEQYF	TGTGCCAGCAGTGAGGGACTAGCGGGAGGGCCCGTAACCTACGAGCAGTACTTC
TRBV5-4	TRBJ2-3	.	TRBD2	CASSLDLSGSRTDTQYF	TGTGCCAGCAGCTTGGACCTAAGCGGGAGTAGGACAGATACGCAGTATTTT
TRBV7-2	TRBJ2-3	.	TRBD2	CASSLIPSGDVTDTQYF	TGTGCCAGCAGCTTAATACCTAGCGGGGACGTAACAGATACGCAGTATTTT
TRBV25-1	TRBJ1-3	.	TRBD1	CASSALDRALGNTIYF	TGTGCCAGCAGTGCCCTGGACAGGGCCTTAGGAAACACCATATATTTT
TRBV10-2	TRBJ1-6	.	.	CASSEFSGTKYNSPLHF	TGCGCCAGCAGTGAGTTTTCAGGGACTAAGTATAATTCACCCCTCCACTTT
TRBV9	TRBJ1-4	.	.	CASSAHRNTNEKLFF	TGTGCCAGCAGCGCCCACAGGAACACTAATGAAAAACTGTTTTTT
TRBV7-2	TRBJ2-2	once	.	CASTLRAGPNTGELFF	TGTGCCAGCACCCTCAGAGCGGGTCCTAACACCGGGGAGCTGTTTTTT
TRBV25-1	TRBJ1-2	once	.	CASSERVGGNGYTF	TGTGCCAGCAGTGAAAGGGTTGGGGGGAATGGCTACACCTTC
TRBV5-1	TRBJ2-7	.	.	CASSLAGVNYEQYF	TGCGCCAGCAGCTTAGCAGGGGTTAATTACGAGCAGTACTTC
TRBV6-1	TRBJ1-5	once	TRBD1	CASSQEGARQPQHF	TGTGCCAGCAGTCAAGAGGGGGCACGGCAGCCCCAGCATTTT
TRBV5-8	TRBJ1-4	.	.	CASSWGRGGEKLFF	TGTGCCAGCAGCTGGGGGAGGGGAGGCGAAAAACTGTTTTTT
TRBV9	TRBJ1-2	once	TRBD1	CASSVSDRGSYGYTF	TGTGCCAGCAGCGTTTCGGACAGGGGATCCTATGGCTACACCTTC
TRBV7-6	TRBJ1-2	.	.	CASSSRGSYGYTF	TGTGCCAGCAGCTCTAGGGGAAGCTATGGCTACACCTTC
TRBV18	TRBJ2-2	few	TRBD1	CASSPLRQGNTGELFF	TGTGCCAGCTCACCGTTGCGACAGGGGAACACCGGGGAGCTGTTTTTT
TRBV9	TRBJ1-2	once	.	CASSVDPTGNYGYTF	TGTGCCAGCAGCGTAGACCCTACAGGGAACTATGGCTACACCTTC
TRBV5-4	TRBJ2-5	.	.	CASSLAGGKETQYF	TGTGCCAGCAGCTTGGCCGGGGGAAAAGAGACCCAGTACTTC
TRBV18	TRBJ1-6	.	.	CASSPPGRNNSPLHF	TGTGCCAGCTCACCACCGGGCAGGAACAATTCACCCCTCCACTTT
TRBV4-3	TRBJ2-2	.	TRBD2	CASSLSGGVTGELFF	TGCGCCAGCAGCCTTAGCGGGGGTGTCACCGGGGAGCTGTTTTTT
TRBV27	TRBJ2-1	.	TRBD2	CASRAGGRQFF	TGTGCCAGCAGGGCGGGGGGTAGGCAGTTCTTC
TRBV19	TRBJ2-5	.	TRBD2	CASSILAGAGETQYF	TGTGCCAGTAGTATCCTAGCGGGGGCCGGGGAGACCCAGTACTTC
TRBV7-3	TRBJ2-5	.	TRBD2	CASSLVGGGAETQYF	TGTGCCAGCAGCTTAGTCGGCGGGGGGGCGGAGACCCAGTACTTC
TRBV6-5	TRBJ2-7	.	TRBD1	CASSSRQGYSYEQYF	TGTGCCAGCAGTTCCCGACAGGGATACTCCTACGAGCAGTACTTC
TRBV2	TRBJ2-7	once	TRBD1	CASRSWGDRVGDEQYF	TGTGCCAGCCGCTCCTGGGGAGACAGGGTAGGGGACGAGCAGTACTTC
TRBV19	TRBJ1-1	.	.	CASSIAPVSTEAFF	TGTGCCAGTAGTATAGCTCCGGTGAGCACTGAAGCTTTCTTT
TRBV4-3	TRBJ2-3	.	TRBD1	CASSQGTGFPPTDTQYF	TGCGCCAGCAGCCAAGGGACAGGGTTCCCCCCCACAGATACGCAGTATTTT
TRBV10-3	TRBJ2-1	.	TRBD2	CAISEFPSIAGGYNEQFF	TGTGCCATCAGTGAGTTCCCATCTATAGCGGGAGGGTACAATGAGCAGTTCTTC
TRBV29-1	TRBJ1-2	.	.	CSVVEAGRGYTF	TGCAGCGTGGTAGAGGCGGGGCGAGGCTACACCTTC
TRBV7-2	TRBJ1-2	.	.	CASSLALRGGEGYTF	TGTGCCAGCAGCTTAGCCCTCCGGGGGGGTGAGGGCTACACCTTC
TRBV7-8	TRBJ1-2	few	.	CASSRSGTNYGYTF	TGTGCCAGCAGTCGATCCGGGACAAATTATGGCTACACCTTC